Presented here are 16 T cell receptor beta chains from one specimen sequenced in a study of CD8 T cell repertoires and HIV-1 epitope variants (dated by TCRdb to 2018 to 2021). The protocol used for the library was the immunoSEQ multiplex PCR assay. The table comes from immuneACCESS by way of TCRdb, which keeps in-frame sequences with V and J called. Part of the clones is missing from these tables; in studies checked, under half for an unresolved V gene and the rest for unknown reasons. This sample is represented by around 4,900 clones; approximately 70% of them were singletons. The ten largest clones capture about 38% of the sample. These receptors' antigens are unknown. Sequences were obtained from cultured CD8+ T cells derived from PBMCs. The receptors derive from a male donor with HIV.

This clone appeared a few times. The CDR3 DNA is TGTGCCACTTCGGGAAGTACGACGTCCGATACTGAAGCTTTCTTT. This sequence encodes CATSGSTTSDTEAFF. The chain combines TRBV19 with TRBJ1-1; the D is unclear. Trimming took 10 bases from V and 5 from J, leaving 23 bases between them. The germline gives CDR1 LNHDA, CDR2 SQIVND (reference sequence). The CDR3 is 15 amino acids.

This clone was counted between two and nine times. V and J are TRBV7-9 and TRBJ1-1; D is perhaps TRBD1 (5 bases). CDR1 is SEHNR, CDR2 FQNEAQ, per germline (reference sequence). This CDR3 contains 16 residues. V lost 5 bases to trimming and J lost 1 base, with 17 bases between them. CDR3 in DNA: TGTGCCAGCAGCCGGGTCCTTGGGGGACCGAACACTGAAGCTTTCTTT. Its translation is CASSRVLGGPNTEAFF. Variable domain in full (rest from reference TRBV7-9 and TRBJ1-1): DTGVSQNPRHKITKRGQNVTFRCDPISEHNRLYWYRQTLGQGPEFLTYFQNEAQLEKSRLLSDRFSAERPKGSFSTLEIQRTEQGDSAMYLCASSRVLGGPNTEAFFGQGTRLTVV.

Here the CDR3 reads CASSETTGDGGSSYNEQFF. DNA for the CDR3: TGTGCCAGCAGCGAAACGACAGGGGACGGGGGTAGCTCCTACAATGAGCAGTTCTTC. V gene TRBV28 combines with J gene TRBJ2-1, with 8 bases lining up with TRBD1. After removal of 6 bases from V and 0 bases from J, the junction contained 16 bases not matched to a gene. CDR1 and CDR2 from the germline V gene are MDHEN and SYDVKM. CDR3 size: 19 residues.

As DNA, the CDR3 is TGTGCCAGCAGTACTTATACAGGGAGTATTAGCAATCAGCCCCAGCATTTT. Its translation: CASSTYTGSISNQPQHF. This chain joins TRBV28 and TRBJ1-5, with D possibly being TRBD1 (6 bases). V lost 5 bases and J lost 0, with 17 bases in between. CDR3 length equals 17 residues. Germline V CDR1 and CDR2: MDHEN, SYDVKM.

The chain uses TRBV28 and TRBJ2-2, with D hard to call. The V end was cut by 4 bases, the J end by 3 bases, with 0 bases between. CDR3 length: 11 amino acids. CDR1 and CDR2 (germline): MDHEN, SYDVKM. The CDR3 here is CASSYTGELFF. The CDR3 region has the DNA TGTGCCAGCAGTTACACCGGGGAGCTGTTTTTT. Using reference TRBV28 and TRBJ2-2 for the parts outside the CDR3, the full variable domain is DVKVTQSSRYLVKRTGEKVFLECVQDMDHENMFWYRQDPGLGLRLIYFSYDVKMKEKGDIPEGYSVSREKKERFSLILESASTNQTSMYLCASSYTGELFFGEGSRLTVL.

This clone showed up just a few times. Here the CDR3 DNA reads TGTGCCAGCAGCTTATTCAGTATGGGACTAGCGGGGGCCTACAATGAGCAGTTCTTC. This codes for CASSLFSMGLAGAYNEQFF. The V gene is TRBV7-3, the J gene TRBJ2-1, with TRBD2 matching over 14 bases. Per germline, CDR1 SGHTA and CDR2 FQGTGA. V trimming: 2 bases; J trimming: 2 bases; junction bases outside the gene matches: 8. This CDR3 has 19 amino acids.

This clone was observed a few times. The V call is TRBV19, the J call TRBJ2-7; 9 nucleotides align to TRBD1. Germline V lookup: CDR1 LNHDA, CDR2 SQIVND (reference sequence). J lost 1 base, V lost 3 bases, and 7 bases had no gene match. The CDR3 spans 16 residues. The DNA for the CDR3 is TGTGCCAGTAGTATGACGGGACAGGGAGGTTCCTACGAGCAGTACTTC. Translating it yields CASSMTGQGGSYEQYF.

The rearrangement links TRBV30 to TRBJ1-3; D uncertain. The germline gives CDR1 GTSNPN, CDR2 SVGIG (reference sequence). The V end lost 3 bases, the J end lost 0 bases, and 12 bases lay between the germline ends. The CDR3 is 15 amino acids. In DNA form, the CDR3 reads TGTGCCTGGAGGGGAGACGTACACTCTGGAAACACCATATATTTT. This translates into CAWRGDVHSGNTIYF. The entire variable domain, with the rest obtained from reference TRBV30 and TRBJ1-3, is as follows: SQTIHQWPATLVQPVGSPLSLECTVEGTSNPNLYWYRQAAGRGLQLLFYSVGIGQISSEVPQNLSASRPQDRQFILSSKKLLLSDSGFYLCAWRGDVHSGNTIYFGEGSWLTVV.

J is TRBJ1-1 and V is TRBV10-3; TRBD1 aligns across 8 bases. The J segment lost 2 bases and the V segment lost 6 bases, leaving 5 bases of the junction unmatched. Per germline, CDR1 ENHRY and CDR2 SYGVKD. This CDR3 has 14 residues. CDR3 loop: CAIRTGALNTEAFF. In DNA, the CDR3 is TGTGCCATCAGGACAGGGGCTTTAAACACTGAAGCTTTCTTT.

This chain uses TRBV6-5 with TRBJ2-7; TRBD2 matches at 8 bases. This CDR3 is 15 amino acids long. Germline V gives CDR1 MNHEY, CDR2 SVGAGI. J lost 5 bases, V lost 2 bases, and 8 bases had no gene match. The CDR3 DNA is TGTGCCAGCAGTTACCGGGGGAGCGGGAGTAACGAGCAGTACTTC. Encoded protein: CASSYRGSGSNEQYF.

V is TRBV11-2 and J is TRBJ2-7; TRBD1 might be the D (6 bases). V lost 2 bases and J 3 bases, leaving 8 bases between the germline ends. CDR3 length: 13 residues. Germline CDR1 SGHAT, CDR2 FQNNGV. The CDR3 region is CASSLQQGYEQYF. The CDR3 region has the DNA TGTGCCAGCAGCTTACAACAGGGCTACGAGCAGTACTTC.

This clone appeared once. The chain joins TRBV27 to TRBJ1-1, with 7 bases fitting TRBD1. V lost 6 bases to trimming and J lost 1 base; unmatched junction nucleotides: 8. The CDR3 contains 15 residues. In germline, CDR1 is MNHEY, CDR2 SMNVEV (reference sequence). The CDR3 sequence is CASSKSGTANTEAFF. In DNA, the CDR3 is TGTGCCAGCAGCAAATCCGGGACAGCGAACACTGAAGCTTTCTTT.

This clone was observed a few times. CDR3 loop: CASSLGGPLDEQYF. The DNA of the CDR3 is TGTGCCAGCAGTTTGGGGGGGCCTTTGGACGAGCAGTACTTC. This chain uses TRBV6-5 with TRBJ2-7; D is perhaps TRBD2 (7 bases). The ends were cut back, 4 bases at V and 5 bases at J, with 15 bases in the middle. There are 14 residues in the CDR3. The V gene's germline CDR1 is MNHEY and CDR2 SVGAGI.

This clone came up a few times. V usage is TRBV7-9 and J usage is TRBJ1-1; the D is unclear. CDR3 length equals 14 residues. Germline loops: CDR1 SEHNR, CDR2 FQNEAQ (reference sequence). V was cut by 1 base and J by 0 bases, with 6 bases left in between. The CDR3 bases are TGTGCCAGCAGCTTAGGCGCCTTGAACACTGAAGCTTTCTTT. Its protein product is CASSLGALNTEAFF. Full variable domain (missing parts from reference TRBV7-9 and TRBJ1-1): DTGVSQNPRHKITKRGQNVTFRCDPISEHNRLYWYRQTLGQGPEFLTYFQNEAQLEKSRLLSDRFSAERPKGSFSTLEIQRTEQGDSAMYLCASSLGALNTEAFFGQGTRLTVV.

This clone was observed a few times. V usage is TRBV6-6 and J usage is TRBJ2-5; 12 nucleotides agree with TRBD2. This CDR3 region has 16 residues. Looked up from germline, CDR1 is MNHNY and CDR2 is SVGAGI (reference sequence). V was clipped by 3 bases and J by 7 bases; unmatched bases: 9. CDR3 coding DNA: TGTGCCAGCAGTTATCTAGCGGGGGGGGACAAAAGGACCCAGTACTTC. It codes for CASSYLAGGDKRTQYF.

The CDR3 region has the DNA TGTGCCAGCAGCTTAGCAGGACTAGGACAGGGGGCTTATGAGCAGTACTTC. Protein: CASSLAGLGQGAYEQYF. V and J are TRBV7-9 and TRBJ2-7; 11 bases align to TRBD1. This CDR3 is 17 amino acids long. Trimming cost V 0 bases and J 7 bases; bases outside gene matches: 11. Germline CDR1 is SEHNR and CDR2 is FQNEAQ (reference sequence).